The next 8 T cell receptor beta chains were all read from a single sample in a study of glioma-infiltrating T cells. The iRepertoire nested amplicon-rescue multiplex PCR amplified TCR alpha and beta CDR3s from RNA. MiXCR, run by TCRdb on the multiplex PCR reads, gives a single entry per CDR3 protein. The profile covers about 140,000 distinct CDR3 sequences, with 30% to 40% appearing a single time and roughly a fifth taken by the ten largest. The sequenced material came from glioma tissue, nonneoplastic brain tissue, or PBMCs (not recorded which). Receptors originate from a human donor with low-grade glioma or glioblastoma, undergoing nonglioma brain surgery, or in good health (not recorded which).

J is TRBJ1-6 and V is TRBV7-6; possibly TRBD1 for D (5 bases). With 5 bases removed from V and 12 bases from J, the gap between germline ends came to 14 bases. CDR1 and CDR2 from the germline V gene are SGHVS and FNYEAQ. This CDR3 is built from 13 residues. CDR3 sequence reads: CASSPVGGGPLHF. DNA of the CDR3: TGTGCCAGCAGCCCGGTTGGGGGGGGACCCCTCCACTTT.

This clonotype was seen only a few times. The CDR3 loop is CSAPGGANYGYTF. CDR3 bases: TGCAGTGCCCCAGGCGGAGCCAACTATGGCTACACCTTC. The genes are TRBV20-1 and TRBJ1-2; D remains unclear. The CDR3 is 13 amino acids. V lost 6 bases and J 2 bases, leaving 13 bases between the germline ends. Germline-derived CDR1 and CDR2 are DFQATT and SNEGSKA (reference sequence).

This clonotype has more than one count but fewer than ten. The CDR3 reads CASSSDAHNSPLHF. DNA of the CDR3: TGCGCCAGCAGCTCGGACGCACATAATTCACCCCTCCACTTT. This chain uses TRBV5-1 with TRBJ1-6; D ambiguous. This CDR3 contains 14 residues. With 3 bases removed from V and 5 bases from J, the gap between germline ends came to 9 bases. Germline V gene lookup returns CDR1 SGHRS and CDR2 YFSETQ.

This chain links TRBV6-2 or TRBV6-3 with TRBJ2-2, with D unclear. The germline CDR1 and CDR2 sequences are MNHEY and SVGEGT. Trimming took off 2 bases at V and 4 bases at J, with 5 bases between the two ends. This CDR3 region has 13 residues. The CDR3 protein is CASSYATTGELFF. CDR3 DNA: TGTGCCAGCAGTTACGCAACCACCGGGGAGCTGTTTTTT.

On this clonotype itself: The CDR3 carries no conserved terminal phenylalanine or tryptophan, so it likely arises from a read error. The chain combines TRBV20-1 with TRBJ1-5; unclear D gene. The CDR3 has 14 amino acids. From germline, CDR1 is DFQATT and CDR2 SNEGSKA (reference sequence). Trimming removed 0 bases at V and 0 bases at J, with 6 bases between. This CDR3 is CSARDVASNQPQHS. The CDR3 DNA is TGCAGTGCTAGAGATGTCGCTAGCAATCAGCCCCAGCATTCT.

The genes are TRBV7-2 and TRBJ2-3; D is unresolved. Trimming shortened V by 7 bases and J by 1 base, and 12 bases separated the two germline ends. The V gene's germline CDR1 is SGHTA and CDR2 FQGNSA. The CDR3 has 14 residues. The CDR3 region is CASTPWVGTDTQYF. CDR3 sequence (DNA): TGTGCCAGCACCCCTTGGGTCGGCACAGATACGCAGTATTTT. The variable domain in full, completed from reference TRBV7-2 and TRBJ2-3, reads GAGVSQSPSNKVTEKGKDVELRCDPISGHTALYWYRQSLGQGLEFLIYFQGNSAPDKSGLPSDRFSAERTGGSVSTLTIQRTQQEDSAVYLCASTPWVGTDTQYFGPGTRLTVL.

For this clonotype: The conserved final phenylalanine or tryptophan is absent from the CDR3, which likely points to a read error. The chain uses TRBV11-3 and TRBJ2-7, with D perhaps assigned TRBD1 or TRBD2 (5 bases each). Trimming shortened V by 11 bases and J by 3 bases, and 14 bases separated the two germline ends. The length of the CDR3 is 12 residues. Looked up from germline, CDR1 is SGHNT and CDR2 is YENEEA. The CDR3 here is CARGPPSYEQYS. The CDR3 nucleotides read TGTGCCCGGGGACCTCCAAGCTACGAGCAGTACTCC.

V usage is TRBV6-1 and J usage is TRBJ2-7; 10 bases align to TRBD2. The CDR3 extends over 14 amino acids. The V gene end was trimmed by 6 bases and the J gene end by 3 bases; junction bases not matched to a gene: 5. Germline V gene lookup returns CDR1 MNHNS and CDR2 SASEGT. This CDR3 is CASRPSGGVYEQYF. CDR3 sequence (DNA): TGTGCCAGCAGACCTAGCGGGGGAGTCTACGAGCAGTACTTC.